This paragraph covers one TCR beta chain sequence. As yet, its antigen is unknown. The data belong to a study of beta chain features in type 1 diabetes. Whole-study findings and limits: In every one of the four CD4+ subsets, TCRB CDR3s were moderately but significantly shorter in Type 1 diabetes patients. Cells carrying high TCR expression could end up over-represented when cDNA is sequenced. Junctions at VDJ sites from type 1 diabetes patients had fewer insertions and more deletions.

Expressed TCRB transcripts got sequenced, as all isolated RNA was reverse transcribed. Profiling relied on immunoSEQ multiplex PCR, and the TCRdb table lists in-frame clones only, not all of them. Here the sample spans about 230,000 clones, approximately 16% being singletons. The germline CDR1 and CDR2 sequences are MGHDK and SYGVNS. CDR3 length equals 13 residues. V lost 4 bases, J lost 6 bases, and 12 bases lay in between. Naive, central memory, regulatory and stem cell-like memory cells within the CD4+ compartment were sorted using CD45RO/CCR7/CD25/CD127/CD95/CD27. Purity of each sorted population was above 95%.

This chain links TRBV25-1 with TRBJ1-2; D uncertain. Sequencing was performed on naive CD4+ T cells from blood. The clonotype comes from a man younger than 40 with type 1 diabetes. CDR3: CASSAAARHGYTF. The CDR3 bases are TGTGCCAGCAGTGCGGCAGCACGCCATGGCTACACCTTC.